The next 19 T cell receptor beta chains were all read from a single sample in a study of blood T cells in healthy people across ages (dated by TCRdb to about 2015). Libraries were made using 5' RACE. The sequencer listed for this sample is Illumina HiSeq 2500. A second PCR of roughly 7 to 11 cycles was performed with a sample-barcoded 5' primer and a J-beta primer mix. TCRdb reprocessing: public reads trimmed at Q25 with fastp, clones called with MiXCR, in-frame beta chains kept. Duplicate CDR3 protein sequences are folded into a single record with the most common DNA and genes. This sample comprises approximately 730,000 distinct CDR3 sequences, 35% to 45% of them detected only once. The ten largest clones represent 20% to 25% of the sample. The source material was blood. The receptors come from a woman aged 55-75 years in good health.

This clonotype was seen a few times. The genes are TRBV5-1 and TRBJ1-1, with a possible D match to TRBD1 (6 bases). Trimming stripped 4 bases from V and 2 bases from J, with 9 bases between. This CDR3 is built from 13 residues. Germline CDR1 and CDR2: SGHRS and YFSETQ. The chain's CDR3 is CASSEDSNTEAFF. The DNA for the CDR3 is TGCGCCAGCAGCGAGGACAGTAACACTGAAGCTTTCTTT.

This chain links TRBV9 with TRBJ2-2, with 10 bases identical to TRBD2. The CDR3 runs 16 residues. The V segment lost 3 bases and the J segment 11 bases; nucleotides outside the gene matches: 13. Germline lookup yields CDR1 SGDLS and CDR2 YYNGEE. The CDR3 coding sequence is TGTGCCAGCAGCGCCGGGCTAGCGGGGGTTGGCGGAGAGCTGTTTTTT. This translates into CASSAGLAGVGGELFF.

The rearrangement joins TRBV27 to TRBJ1-2, with 10 bases lining up with TRBD1. Germline V lookup: CDR1 MNHEY, CDR2 SMNVEV (reference sequence). J lost 5 bases, V lost 4 bases, and 7 bases had no gene match. The CDR3 sequence is 15 residues long. The CDR3 DNA sequence: TGTGCCAGCAGTTCGACAGGGGGCAGATTGTATGGCTACACCTTC. It yields the protein CASSSTGGRLYGYTF.

This chain links TRBV10-3 with TRBJ2-1; D gene uncertain. Germline V gives CDR1 ENHRY, CDR2 SYGVKD. CDR3 length: 14 amino acids. Between the trimmed V and J ends, which lost 8 bases and 8 bases, there was a span of 19 bases. Here the CDR3 reads CAISLAAMTDEQFF. The DNA for the CDR3 is TGTGCCATCTCCCTGGCGGCCATGACCGATGAGCAGTTCTTC.

This clonotype was recorded a few times. Here the CDR3 DNA reads TGCGCCAGCAGCCAAGGAGGGACAGGGATTACTGAAGCTTTCTTT. As protein: CASSQGGTGITEAFF. The J gene is TRBJ1-1, the V gene TRBV4-3; 9 nucleotides agree with TRBD1. The V gene's germline CDR1 is LGHNA and CDR2 YSLEER. V dropped 1 base and J dropped 5; count of bases not matched to a gene: 5. This CDR3 contains 15 residues.

This clonotype showed up just a few times. The V call is TRBV9, the J call TRBJ2-1; 8 bases fit TRBD2. Unmatched junction bases numbered 2, after V lost 0 bases and J lost 3 bases. The CDR3 is 15 residues long. Germline V CDR1 and CDR2: SGDLS, YYNGEE. CDR3: CASSVDGRVYNEQFF. In DNA, the CDR3 is TGTGCCAGCAGCGTAGACGGGAGGGTCTACAATGAGCAGTTCTTC.

This clonotype has only a few counts. The chain is built from TRBV11-2 and TRBJ2-3; 11 positions match TRBD2. Germline V CDR1 and CDR2: SGHAT, FQNNGV. V shed 5 bases, J shed 2 bases, and the junction held 6 bases outside the gene matches. The CDR3 extends over 16 amino acids. The CDR3 sequence: CASSPTSGGYTDTQYF. DNA for the CDR3: TGTGCCAGCAGCCCAACTAGCGGGGGTTACACAGATACGCAGTATTTT.

Note on this clonotype: A much more abundant neighbour one base away suggests this may be a read error. The chain joins TRBV4-2 to TRBJ1-5, with no clear D. Looked up from germline, CDR1 is LGHNA and CDR2 is YNFKEQ. CDR3 length equals 13 residues. Trimming stripped 0 bases from V and 1 base from J, with 1 base between. The CDR3 here is CASSQESNQPQHF. The DNA of the CDR3 is TGTGCCAGCAGCCAAGAGAGCAATCAGCCCCAGCATTTT.

This clonotype was seen more than once but under ten times. The V and J genes are TRBV7-2 and TRBJ1-1; 8 bases map to TRBD1. Trimming at V came to 1 base and at J to 0 bases, leaving 4 bases not matched to a gene. The CDR3 spans 16 residues. Per the germline V gene, CDR1 is SGHTA and CDR2 is FQGNSA. The CDR3, as DNA: TGTGCCAGCAGCTTAGTTGGACAGGGCTTGAACACTGAAGCTTTCTTT. Translation: CASSLVGQGLNTEAFF.

This clonotype appeared a few times. The chain recombines TRBV10-3 with TRBJ2-1; 11 positions agree with TRBD2. Germline V gene lookup returns CDR1 ENHRY and CDR2 SYGVKD. This CDR3 is 15 amino acids long. Unmatched junction bases numbered 10, after V lost 8 bases and J lost 7 bases. CDR3 sequence (DNA): TGTGCCATCCTCGACGCTAGCGGGGGGTGGAATGAGCAGTTCTTC. Translating gives CAILDASGGWNEQFF.

This clonotype was counted only a few times. The V and J genes are TRBV18 and TRBJ2-2; D is unresolved. V gave up 0 bases and J gave up 4 bases, with 0 bases separating them. The CDR3 consists of 12 residues. Germline loops: CDR1 KGHSH, CDR2 LQKENI. The CDR3 reads CASSPPTGELFF. CDR3 DNA sequence: TGTGCCAGCTCACCACCCACCGGGGAGCTGTTTTTT.

This clonotype occurred a few times. This sequence joins TRBV6-1 and TRBJ2-7; D ambiguous. The DNA end is more similar to TRBJ2-5, so the J call may be wrong. The CDR3 runs to 11 residues. Germline assignment: CDR1 MNHNS and CDR2 SASEGT. The CDR3: CAGLTQETQYF. The CDR3 DNA follows: TGTGCCGGCCTGACTCAAGAGACCCAGTACTTC.

This chain uses TRBV20-1 with TRBJ2-1; no reliable D call. The V gene lost 8 bases and the J gene lost 7 bases, with 15 bases spanning the gap. From germline, CDR1 is DFQATT and CDR2 SNEGSKA (reference sequence). The CDR3 totals 12 residues. CDR3 residues: CSIPRVRNEQFF. CDR3 nucleotides: TGCAGTATCCCGCGAGTGAGGAATGAGCAGTTCTTC.

This clonotype has just a few counts. The chain is built from TRBV6-2 or TRBV6-3 and TRBJ2-7; 7 positions match TRBD1. Germline CDR1 and CDR2: MNHEY and SVGEGT. The trim removed 6 bases at V and 3 bases at J, leaving 8 bases unmatched. The CDR3 loop spans 14 amino acids. The CDR3: CASSSPGTDYEQYF. As DNA, the CDR3 is TGTGCCAGCAGCAGTCCCGGGACAGACTACGAGCAGTACTTC.

This rearrangement joins TRBV6-5 to TRBJ2-3, with TRBD2 matching 12 bases. CDR1 MNHEY and CDR2 SVGAGI come from the germline V gene. The J segment lost 0 bases and the V segment lost 2 bases, leaving 6 bases of the junction unmatched. CDR3 size: 18 residues. The CDR3 DNA is TGTGCCAGCAGTTACCGGGCTAGCGGGGGGGTCAGCACAGATACGCAGTATTTT. Translating gives CASSYRASGGVSTDTQYF.

The rearrangement links TRBV7-3 to TRBJ2-3, with 11 bases aligning to TRBD2. The CDR3 has 18 amino acids. The junction had 11 bases not matched to a gene; V was cut back by 6 bases and J by 0 bases. Germline V lookup: CDR1 SGHTA, CDR2 FQGTGA. The CDR3 loop reads CASRSGTSGTLSTDTQYF. The DNA for the CDR3 is TGTGCCAGCAGGTCCGGGACTAGCGGCACATTAAGCACAGATACGCAGTATTTT. The full variable domain, its missing parts supplied by reference TRBV7-3 and TRBJ2-3, is GAGVSQTPSNKVTEKGKYVELRCDPISGHTALYWYRQSLGQGPEFLIYFQGTGAADDSGLPNDRFFAVRPEGSVSTLKIQRTERGDSAVYLCASRSGTSGTLSTDTQYFGPGTRLTVL.

The chain joins TRBV4-2 to TRBJ1-4; TRBD1 aligns across 9 bases. CDR3 length: 15 residues. V gave up 5 bases and J gave up 7 bases; unmatched junction bases: 8. The germline V gene has CDR1 LGHNA and CDR2 YNFKEQ. Here the CDR3 reads CASSSTGGCAEKLFF. In DNA form, the CDR3 reads TGTGCCAGCAGCTCAACAGGGGGCTGTGCTGAAAAACTGTTTTTT.

This clonotype was seen many times. The gene calls are TRBV29-1 and TRBJ2-7, with TRBD2 as a possible D gene (6 bases). V lost 6 bases, J lost 4 bases, and 16 bases lay in between. The CDR3 spans 13 residues. Germline V CDR1 and CDR2: SQVTM, ANQGSEA. The CDR3 coding sequence is TGCAGCGTGGTCACCGGGGGTATATACGAGCAGTACTTC. Residues: CSVVTGGIYEQYF.

The V and J genes are TRBV28 and TRBJ2-6; D remains unclear. Per the germline V gene, CDR1 is MDHEN and CDR2 is SYDVKM. This CDR3 is 15 amino acids long. Trimming took off 5 bases at V and 2 bases at J, with 10 bases between the two ends. Here the CDR3 DNA reads TGTGCCAGCAGTGGTGGTACGGCTGGGGCCAACGTCCTGACTTTC. It is translated as CASSGGTAGANVLTF.